This entry lists 5 T cell receptor beta chains sequenced from one sample in a study of CD8+ T cells in alopecia areata. Extracted RNA was reverse transcribed, and the resulting cDNA served as sequencing template. Method: immunoSEQ multiplex PCR; TCRdb's copy keeps in-frame clones and lacks some. Here the sample spans over 100,000 clones, about half being singletons. Treatment meaning: oral pan-JAK inhibitor, 5-10 mg twice daily. The starting material was CD4+ T cells sorted from blood, obtained at week 4, from a patient treated with tofacitinib. These receptor sequences come from a human donor with alopecia areata.

Remarks on this clone: This sample also contains other DNA sequences that code for the same CDR3. V usage is TRBV29-1 and J usage is TRBJ1-1; no definite D call. This CDR3 has 11 residues. Trimming stripped 4 bases from V and 3 bases from J, with 6 bases between. From germline, CDR1 is SQVTM and CDR2 ANQGSEA. The CDR3 coding sequence is TGCAGCGTTGTTGGGTACACTGAAGCTTTCTTT. It codes for CSVVGYTEAFF. Full variable domain (rest looked up from reference TRBV29-1 and TRBJ1-1): SAVISQKPSRDICQRGTSLTIQCQVDSQVTMMFWYRQQPGQSLTLIATANQGSEATYESGFVIDKFPISRPNLTFSTLTVSNMSPEDSSIYLCSVVGYTEAFFGQGTRLTVV.

This clone was seen a handful of times. J is TRBJ2-5 and V is TRBV29-1; D is ambiguous. V was cut by 7 bases and J by 2 bases, with 5 bases left in between. The length of the CDR3 is 10 residues. Germline V gene data show CDR1 as SQVTM and CDR2 as ANQGSEA. The CDR3 sequence: CSARQETQYF. Here the CDR3 DNA reads TGCAGCGCTCGGCAAGAGACCCAGTACTTC.

The V call is TRBV5-1, the J call TRBJ2-1; TRBD1 aligns across 11 bases. V lost 7 bases and J lost 5; bases outside the gene matches: 5. The V gene's germline CDR1 is SGHRS and CDR2 YFSETQ. The CDR3 has 14 amino acids. CDR3 sequence reads: CASWDRGYHNEQFF. CDR3 sequence (DNA): TGCGCCAGCTGGGACAGGGGGTACCACAATGAGCAGTTCTTC.

The V gene is TRBV6-6, the J gene TRBJ1-2; no definite D call. Trimming shortened V by 4 bases and J by 5 bases, and 14 bases separated the two germline ends. Per the germline V gene, CDR1 is MNHNY and CDR2 is SVGAGI (reference sequence). This CDR3 is 14 amino acids long. The CDR3, as DNA: TGTGCCAGCAGTTCGATGACGGGCTCATATGGCTACACCTTC. Translating gives CASSSMTGSYGYTF.

The V call is TRBV2, the J call TRBJ2-2; 10 nucleotides match TRBD2. The CDR3 contains 15 residues. The trim removed 7 bases at V and 5 bases at J, leaving 7 bases unmatched. Germline V gives CDR1 SNHLY, CDR2 FYNNEI. The CDR3 here is CASTILAGLTGELFF. CDR3 DNA sequence: TGTGCCAGCACCATACTAGCGGGATTAACCGGGGAGCTGTTTTTT. Full variable domain (outside the CDR3, taken from reference TRBV2 and TRBJ2-2): EPEVTQTPSHQVTQMGQEVILRCVPISNHLYFYWYRQILGQKVEFLVSFYNNEISEKSEIFDDQFSVERPDGSNFTLKIRSTKLEDSAMYFCASTILAGLTGELFFGEGSRLTVL.